Here is one T cell receptor beta chain with its context. The V gene end was trimmed by 6 bases and the J gene end by 6 bases; junction bases not matched to a gene: 10. In germline, CDR1 is MGHDK, CDR2 SYGVNS. This CDR3 has 14 residues. The data stem from a study of cytomegalovirus exposure and HLA in healthy donors. Measured with immunoSEQ multiplex PCR; TCRdb has only the in-frame clones, and not every one. This table holds approximately 280,000 clones, 80% to 90% found once. Sample: PBMCs. The sequence derives from a woman under 30 in good health and CMV-seronegative. J is TRBJ2-7 and V is TRBV25-1; 8 positions match TRBD2. DNA for the CDR3: TGTGCCAGCAGCACAAGCGGGGGCCTTTCCGAGCAGTACTTC. Translation: CASSTSGGLSEQYF.